Shown below are 7 T cell receptor beta chains from a single sample sequenced in a study of T cell responses to AZD1222 COVID-19 vaccine. Here immunoSEQ multiplex PCR was the method, and the copy in TCRdb shows in-frame clones only, minus some. The repertoire holds 180,000 or so clones, about 93% seen once, with around 0.66% in the top ten. The specimen was peripheral blood, collected on day 0 of AZD1222 vaccination. The receptor set was obtained from an adult in good health.

This clone was detected once. The chain combines TRBV28 with TRBJ2-3, with D uncertain. The length of the CDR3 is 15 residues. In germline, CDR1 is MDHEN, CDR2 SYDVKM. V dropped 5 bases and J dropped 4 bases, with 16 bases sitting between them. The CDR3 DNA reads TGTGCCAGCAGTACCGGCTGGGCGCACGCAGATACGCAGTATTTT. It yields the protein CASSTGWAHADTQYF.

The chain joins TRBV19 to TRBJ1-4; D may be TRBD1 (6 bases). Between the trimmed V and J ends, which lost 10 bases and 3 bases, there was a span of 15 bases. This CDR3 spans 14 amino acids. Per germline, CDR1 LNHDA and CDR2 SQIVND (reference sequence). The CDR3 reads CATRDAGANEKLFF. The CDR3 DNA follows: TGTGCCACCCGAGACGCAGGGGCTAATGAAAAACTGTTTTTT.

The V gene is TRBV7-8, the J gene TRBJ2-3; D might be TRBD1 (6 bases). V lost 0 bases, J lost 2 bases, and 21 bases lay in between. Germline V gene lookup returns CDR1 SGHVS and CDR2 FQNEAQ. The length of the CDR3 is 19 residues. The CDR3 spells CASSLASGTTGTITDTQYF. CDR3 DNA sequence: TGTGCCAGCAGCTTAGCGTCCGGCACGACGGGGACAATCACAGATACGCAGTATTTT.

The J gene is TRBJ1-3, the V gene TRBV18; possible D gene TRBD1, 6 bases. This CDR3 comprises 19 residues. Trimming stripped 3 bases from V and 0 bases from J, with 21 bases between. Per germline, CDR1 KGHSH and CDR2 LQKENI. The CDR3 region has the DNA TGTGCCAGCTCACCTCCATGGACAGTAATAGACGGCTCTGGAAACACCATATATTTT. This sequence encodes CASSPPWTVIDGSGNTIYF.

The CDR3 DNA sequence: TGCGCCAGCAGCGACCGGGACACCCACCCGAACACTGAAGCTTTCTTT. As protein: CASSDRDTHPNTEAFF. The chain employs TRBV5-1 and TRBJ1-1; tentatively, D is TRBD1 (6 bases). The germline V gene has CDR1 SGHRS and CDR2 YFSETQ. V gave up 4 bases and J gave up 1 base, with 17 bases separating them. The CDR3 sequence is 16 residues long.

The V call is TRBV24-1, the J call TRBJ1-2; 7 bases line up with TRBD1. The CDR3 length is 12 residues. Germline CDR1 and CDR2: KGHDR and SFDVKD. V shed 3 bases and J 8 bases; nucleotides not matched to a gene: 2. The CDR3 DNA reads TGTGCCACCAGTGATACAGGGGCAGGCTACACCTTC. Translated, it gives CATSDTGAGYTF.

This chain connects TRBV30 to TRBJ1-6; no definite D call. V gave up 4 bases and J gave up 7 bases, with 14 bases separating them. CDR3 length: 14 amino acids. In germline, CDR1 is GTSNPN, CDR2 SVGIG (reference sequence). The CDR3 spells CAWTRPSKNSPLHF. CDR3 sequence (DNA): TGTGCCTGGACCCGGCCCTCCAAAAATTCACCCCTCCACTTT.